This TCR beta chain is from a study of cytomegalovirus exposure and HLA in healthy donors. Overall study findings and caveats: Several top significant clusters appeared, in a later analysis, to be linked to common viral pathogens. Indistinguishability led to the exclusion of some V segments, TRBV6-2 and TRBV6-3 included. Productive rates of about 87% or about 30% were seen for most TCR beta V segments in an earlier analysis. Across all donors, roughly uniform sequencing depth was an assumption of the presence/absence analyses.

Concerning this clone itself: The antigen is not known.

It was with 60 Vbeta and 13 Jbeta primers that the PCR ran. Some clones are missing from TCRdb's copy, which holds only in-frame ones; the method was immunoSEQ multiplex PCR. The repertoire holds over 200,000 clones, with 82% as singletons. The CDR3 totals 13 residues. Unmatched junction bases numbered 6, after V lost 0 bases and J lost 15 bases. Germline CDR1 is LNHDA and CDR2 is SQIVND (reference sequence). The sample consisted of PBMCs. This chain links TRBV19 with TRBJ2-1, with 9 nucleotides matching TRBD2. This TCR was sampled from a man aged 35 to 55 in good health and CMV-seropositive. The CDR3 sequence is CASSIDGGRDRFF. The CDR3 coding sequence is TGTGCCAGTAGTATAGATGGCGGGAGGGATCGGTTCTTC.